A selection of T cell receptor beta chains follows, all from one sample in a study of blood T cells in healthy people across ages. TCRdb re-analysed the 5' RACE reads in MiXCR, keeping a single row per CDR3 protein. The repertoire has around 1,600,000 distinct CDR3 sequences, 35% to 45% of them found once; the top ten carry around 4%. The specimen was blood. Receptors originate from a young woman in good health. CDR3s include the opening cysteine and the closing phenylalanine or tryptophan. A D gene is named only where the DNA matches it firmly. The size of a clone is reported for some rows only, either as once, few or many, or as a class for expanded clones.

v_call: TRBV20-1; d_call: TRBD2; j_call: TRBJ2-5; clone_size: -; cdr3_nt: TGCAGTGCTAGAGCTCCGGGACTAGCGTTCACACACCAAGAGACCCAGTACTTC; cdr3_aa: CSARAPGLAFTHQETQYF
v_call: TRBV5-1; d_call: TRBD2; j_call: TRBJ2-3; clone_size: -; cdr3_nt: TGCGCCAGCAGCTGGACTAGCGCCAGCACAGATACGCAGTATTTT; cdr3_aa: CASSWTSASTDTQYF
v_call: TRBV29-1; d_call: -; j_call: TRBJ2-1; clone_size: -; cdr3_nt: TGCAGCGTGTTCACGGGAGAGACCCAGTTCTTC; cdr3_aa: CSVFTGETQFF
v_call: TRBV6-2/TRBV6-3; d_call: -; j_call: TRBJ1-2; clone_size: -; cdr3_nt: TGTGCCACCAAAGGCGGGCTCGGCTATGGCTACACCTTC; cdr3_aa: CATKGGLGYGYTF
v_call: TRBV4-3; d_call: -; j_call: TRBJ1-2; clone_size: few; cdr3_nt: TGCGCCAGCAGCCAAGATAGGGGGAGTAATGGCTACACCTTC; cdr3_aa: CASSQDRGSNGYTF
v_call: TRBV12-3/TRBV12-4; d_call: -; j_call: TRBJ1-2; clone_size: few; cdr3_nt: TGTGCCAGCGGCTTGGGGGAAACCTTAACCAACTATGGCTACACCTTC; cdr3_aa: CASGLGETLTNYGYTF
v_call: TRBV24-1; d_call: TRBD1; j_call: TRBJ1-5; clone_size: -; cdr3_nt: TGTGCCACCAGTGCCCAGGGGGACAGGGGGGACTATAGCAATCAGCCCCAGCATTTT; cdr3_aa: CATSAQGDRGDYSNQPQHF
v_call: TRBV24-1; d_call: TRBD2; j_call: TRBJ2-1; clone_size: -; cdr3_nt: TGTGCCACCAGTGATACGACTAGCGGGTCCTACAATGAGCAGTTCTTC; cdr3_aa: CATSDTTSGSYNEQFF
v_call: TRBV27; d_call: TRBD1; j_call: TRBJ1-1; clone_size: -; cdr3_nt: TGTGCCAGCAGTGTCACAGGGGGTATGAACACTGAAGCTTTCTTT; cdr3_aa: CASSVTGGMNTEAFF
v_call: TRBV5-1; d_call: TRBD2; j_call: TRBJ2-2; clone_size: -; cdr3_nt: TGCGCCAGCAGCTTCATAGCGGGCACCGGGGAGCTGTTTTTT; cdr3_aa: CASSFIAGTGELFF
v_call: TRBV28; d_call: TRBD2; j_call: TRBJ2-7; clone_size: -; cdr3_nt: TGTGCCTGCAGTTTATCCACTAGCGGGAAGTACAATGAGCAGTACTTC; cdr3_aa: CACSLSTSGKYNEQYF
v_call: TRBV10-3; d_call: -; j_call: TRBJ2-1; clone_size: -; cdr3_nt: TGTGCCATCAGTGAGCCAGAAGGCAATGAGCAGTTCTTC; cdr3_aa: CAISEPEGNEQFF
v_call: TRBV5-1; d_call: TRBD2; j_call: TRBJ2-3; clone_size: few; cdr3_nt: TGCGCCAGCAGCGGACTAGCAGGACAGACTGATACGCAGTATTTT; cdr3_aa: CASSGLAGQTDTQYF
v_call: TRBV10-3; d_call: TRBD1; j_call: TRBJ2-5; clone_size: -; cdr3_nt: TGTGCCATCAGAGCAGGGGGCGCCCAAGAGACCCAGTACTTC; cdr3_aa: CAIRAGGAQETQYF
v_call: TRBV6-2/TRBV6-3; d_call: -; j_call: TRBJ2-7; clone_size: -; cdr3_nt: TGTGCCAGCAGATCGACAGGGGACTACAATGAGCAGTACTTC; cdr3_aa: CASRSTGDYNEQYF
v_call: TRBV29-1; d_call: TRBD2; j_call: TRBJ2-3; clone_size: many; cdr3_nt: TGCAGCGTTGCCCTAGCGGGGGCTACCGGTACGCAGTATTTT; cdr3_aa: CSVALAGATGTQYF
v_call: TRBV4-3; d_call: -; j_call: TRBJ2-1; clone_size: -; cdr3_nt: TGCGCCAGCAGTCTCCCTGGGGAGTACAATGAGCAGTTCTTC; cdr3_aa: CASSLPGEYNEQFF
v_call: TRBV27; d_call: TRBD1; j_call: TRBJ1-1; clone_size: once; cdr3_nt: TGTGCCAGCAGTCTAAGGCCGTGGACAGGAATGAACACTGAAGCTTTCTTT; cdr3_aa: CASSLRPWTGMNTEAFF
v_call: TRBV27; d_call: TRBD2; j_call: TRBJ2-7; clone_size: -; cdr3_nt: TGTGCCAGCAGTTCTAGCGGGAGGATCATATTACGTGAGCAGTACTTC; cdr3_aa: CASSSSGRIILREQYF
v_call: TRBV4-1; d_call: TRBD1; j_call: TRBJ1-2; clone_size: -; cdr3_nt: TGCGCCAGCAGCCAGTGGACAGGGATTCCCCTTAGGTCTGGCTACACCTTC; cdr3_aa: CASSQWTGIPLRSGYTF
v_call: TRBV12-3/TRBV12-4; d_call: TRBD2; j_call: TRBJ2-2; clone_size: -; cdr3_nt: TGTGCCAGCAGTCCCCCCACTAGCGGGGGGGACGACGGGGAGCTGTTTTTT; cdr3_aa: CASSPPTSGGDDGELFF
v_call: TRBV7-2; d_call: -; j_call: TRBJ1-2; clone_size: many; cdr3_nt: TGTGCCAGCAGCTTAGATACAGGGAGGAGGGACTATGGCTACACCTTC; cdr3_aa: CASSLDTGRRDYGYTF
v_call: TRBV12-3/TRBV12-4; d_call: TRBD1; j_call: TRBJ1-5; clone_size: -; cdr3_nt: TGTGCCAGCAGTTCCCACATGGACAGGGAGGGGCCCCAGCATTTT; cdr3_aa: CASSSHMDREGPQHF
v_call: TRBV9; d_call: -; j_call: TRBJ2-5; clone_size: -; cdr3_nt: TGTGCCAGCAGCGTAGGGGGGGCAAGGGAGACCCAGTACTTC; cdr3_aa: CASSVGGARETQYF
v_call: TRBV4-3; d_call: TRBD1; j_call: TRBJ2-1; clone_size: few; cdr3_nt: TGCGCCAGCAGCCAAACCTATCCCAGACAGGGGGAGTACAATGAGCAGTTCTTC; cdr3_aa: CASSQTYPRQGEYNEQFF
v_call: TRBV4-3; d_call: -; j_call: TRBJ1-2; clone_size: few; cdr3_nt: TGCGCCAGCAGCCAGTTTATTAGGGTGAATAACTATGGCTACACCTTC; cdr3_aa: CASSQFIRVNNYGYTF
v_call: TRBV4-3; d_call: TRBD1; j_call: TRBJ1-4; clone_size: -; cdr3_nt: TGCGCCAGCAGCCCAACATCGGACAGGGGTGGAAAACTGTTTTTT; cdr3_aa: CASSPTSDRGGKLFF
v_call: TRBV7-2; d_call: TRBD2; j_call: TRBJ2-3; clone_size: few; cdr3_nt: TGTGCCAGCAGCCCCCGACTAGCGGAGACAGATACGCAGTATTTT; cdr3_aa: CASSPRLAETDTQYF
v_call: TRBV7-2; d_call: -; j_call: TRBJ1-5; clone_size: -; cdr3_nt: TGTGCCAGCAGCTCACCAGGGGCGAAGGGGGGTGGTCAGCCCCAGCATTTT; cdr3_aa: CASSSPGAKGGGQPQHF
v_call: TRBV12-5; d_call: -; j_call: TRBJ2-3; clone_size: -; cdr3_nt: TGTGCTAGTGGTTTGACGCCAGATACGCAGTATTTT; cdr3_aa: CASGLTPDTQYF
v_call: TRBV25-1; d_call: -; j_call: TRBJ1-2; clone_size: few; cdr3_nt: TGTGCCAGCAGTGAAAACCGGGACGTCAACTATGGCTACACCTTC; cdr3_aa: CASSENRDVNYGYTF
v_call: TRBV20-1; d_call: TRBD2; j_call: TRBJ2-1; clone_size: few; cdr3_nt: TGCAGTGCTAGAGACAGCGGGGGAAAGAATGAGCAGTTCTTC; cdr3_aa: CSARDSGGKNEQFF
v_call: TRBV7-3; d_call: -; j_call: TRBJ2-5; clone_size: -; cdr3_nt: TGTGCCAGCACCCTAACAGCCGGGGAGACCCAGTACTTC; cdr3_aa: CASTLTAGETQYF
v_call: TRBV12-3/TRBV12-4; d_call: TRBD1; j_call: TRBJ2-5; clone_size: -; cdr3_nt: TGTGCCAGCAGTCCCGGACAGGACTACCAAGAGACCCAGTACTTC; cdr3_aa: CASSPGQDYQETQYF
v_call: TRBV20-1; d_call: TRBD1; j_call: TRBJ2-1; clone_size: few; cdr3_nt: TGCAGTGCTAGAGCGGGACAGGTGTTCAATGAGCAGTTCTTC; cdr3_aa: CSARAGQVFNEQFF
v_call: TRBV20-1; d_call: TRBD1; j_call: TRBJ1-1; clone_size: few; cdr3_nt: TGCAGTGCTTGGACAGGATGGGGCACTGAAGCTTTCTTT; cdr3_aa: CSAWTGWGTEAFF
v_call: TRBV4-3; d_call: -; j_call: TRBJ2-3; clone_size: few; cdr3_nt: TGCGCCAGCAGCCAAGGAGTAGGCGGGAGCACAGATACGCAGTATTTT; cdr3_aa: CASSQGVGGSTDTQYF
v_call: TRBV14; d_call: -; j_call: TRBJ2-3; clone_size: -; cdr3_nt: TGTGCCGCCCCGTGGGAACAGTTTAGGCCAGATACGCAGTATTTT; cdr3_aa: CAAPWEQFRPDTQYF
v_call: TRBV4-2; d_call: -; j_call: TRBJ2-3; clone_size: -; cdr3_nt: TGTGCCAGCAGCCAGGGGGGGCGTCGGTATTTT; cdr3_aa: CASSQGGRRYF
v_call: TRBV20-1; d_call: -; j_call: TRBJ1-2; clone_size: -; cdr3_nt: TGCAGGGCTAGATCCGACAGTAACTATGGCTACACCTTC; cdr3_aa: CRARSDSNYGYTF
v_call: TRBV28; d_call: -; j_call: TRBJ1-5; clone_size: -; cdr3_nt: TGTGCCAGCAGTTTATTTGGGGAGCCCCAGCATTTT; cdr3_aa: CASSLFGEPQHF
v_call: TRBV20-1; d_call: TRBD2; j_call: TRBJ2-3; clone_size: -; cdr3_nt: TGCAGTGCTAGAGATGGCGGGGGGCAAGGAGATACGCAGTATTTT; cdr3_aa: CSARDGGGQGDTQYF